What follows are 28 T cell receptor beta chains derived from one specimen sequenced in a study of identical twins. TCRdb re-called the 5' RACE reads through MiXCR, storing one row per CDR3 protein. Of hundreds of thousands of distinct CDR3 sequences in the sample, 21% were seen once. The sample also formed part of further work on T cells expressing NK-cell markers.

The sample consisted of PBMCs. All receptors derive from a woman aged 18-35 years in good health.

In its sample, this clonotype was seen many times. This sequence joins TRBV12-3 or TRBV12-4 and TRBJ1-1, with a tentative D call TRBD1 (5 bases). V was clipped by 6 bases and J by 0 bases, with 8 bases between them. This CDR3 is 13 amino acids long. As DNA, the CDR3 is TGTGCCAGCAGCTTGGGGGTGAACACTGAAGCTTTCTTT. It yields the protein CASSLGVNTEAFF.

This chain links TRBV20-1 with TRBJ2-5; D possibly corresponds to TRBD1 (5 bases). Trimming shortened V by 0 bases and J by 0 bases, and 11 bases separated the two germline ends. The CDR3 length is 15 residues. Germline CDR1 reads DFQATT; CDR2 reads SNEGSKA (reference sequence). CDR3 sequence reads: CSARDGPGYQETQYF. The CDR3 nucleotides read TGCAGTGCTAGAGATGGGCCAGGGTACCAAGAGACCCAGTACTTC.

This clonotype showed up many times. The rearrangement joins TRBV16 to TRBJ1-2, with D unresolved. Germline values: CDR1 KGHSY, CDR2 FQNENV. The CDR3 length is 12 residues. The germline V and J ends were trimmed by 3 bases and 7 bases, with 9 bases remaining between them. The CDR3 DNA reads TGTGCCAGCAGCCAGGGCGCCGGTGGCTACACCTTC. It specifies CASSQGAGGYTF.

This clonotype appeared many times. The J gene is TRBJ2-3, the V gene TRBV5-1, with 10 bases matching TRBD2. This CDR3 has 15 residues. Unmatched junction bases numbered 3, after V lost 5 bases and J lost 0 bases. Germline lookup yields CDR1 SGHRS and CDR2 YFSETQ. The CDR3 DNA reads TGCGCCAGCAGGTCTAGCGGGGGAAGCACAGATACGCAGTATTTT. It translates to CASRSSGGSTDTQYF.

This clonotype was seen a few times. The chain recombines TRBV20-1 with TRBJ1-5; 8 positions match TRBD1. Germline CDR1 DFQATT, CDR2 SNEGSKA (reference sequence). Trimming removed 6 bases from V and 6 bases from J; junction bases left unmatched: 7. The CDR3 spans 13 residues. This CDR3 is CSAGQGEGQPQHF. The CDR3 nucleotides read TGCAGTGCCGGACAGGGCGAGGGTCAGCCCCAGCATTTT.

This clonotype was counted a few times. The V gene is TRBV5-1, the J gene TRBJ2-4, with no clear D. Germline CDR1 and CDR2: SGHRS and YFSETQ. This CDR3 comprises 13 residues. Trimming left V 0 bases short and J 4 bases short, with 5 bases between. CDR3: CASSLDQKNIQYF. The CDR3 DNA is TGCGCCAGCAGCTTGGACCAGAAAAACATTCAGTACTTC.

This clonotype has a handful of counts. V gene TRBV11-2 combines with J gene TRBJ2-1, with 13 bases lining up with TRBD2. The length of the CDR3 is 15 residues. Per germline, CDR1 SGHAT and CDR2 FQNNGV. V shed 5 bases and J 7 bases; nucleotides not matched to a gene: 5. The CDR3 DNA reads TGTGCCAGCAGCCGGACTAGCGGGAGTGGGAATGAGCAGTTCTTC. Encoded protein: CASSRTSGSGNEQFF.

This clonotype was detected many times. The V and J genes are TRBV12-3 or TRBV12-4 and TRBJ2-1, with D unclear. The CDR3 sequence is 11 residues long. The ends were cut back, 3 bases at V and 15 bases at J, with 12 bases in the middle. The CDR3 reads CASSLFQRRFF. DNA for the CDR3: TGTGCCAGCAGTTTGTTCCAAAGGCGGTTCTTC.

This clonotype was observed a handful of times. This chain connects TRBV5-5 to TRBJ2-2; D might be TRBD2 (5 bases). This CDR3 is built from 14 residues. Germline loops: CDR1 SGHKS, CDR2 YYEKEE (reference sequence). V lost 2 bases to trimming and J lost 7 bases, with 12 bases between them. Here the CDR3 DNA reads TGTGCCAGCAGCTTCGATACGGGAAGCGGGGAGCTGTTTTTT. It is translated as CASSFDTGSGELFF. Filled out from reference TRBV5-5 and TRBJ2-2, the complete variable domain reads DAGVTQSPTHLIKTRGQQVTLRCSPISGHKSVSWYQQVLGQGPQFIFQYYEKEERGRGNFPDRFSARQFPNYSSELNVNALLLGDSALYLCASSFDTGSGELFFGEGSRLTVL.

This clonotype was observed at least ten times. The chain is built from TRBV6-1 and TRBJ1-1, with 7 bases matching TRBD1. The germline V gene has CDR1 MNHNS and CDR2 SASEGT. Trimming removed 6 bases from V and 3 bases from J; junction bases left unmatched: 7. CDR3 length: 14 amino acids. The CDR3 loop is CASSPDRDDTEAFF. The CDR3 DNA sequence: TGTGCCAGCAGCCCCGACAGGGACGACACTGAAGCTTTCTTT.

In its sample, this clonotype was seen a few times. The rearrangement links TRBV9 to TRBJ2-2; 10 bases are shared with TRBD2. The germline V gene encodes CDR1 SGDLS and CDR2 YYNGEE. The CDR3 has 14 residues. Trimming removed 4 bases from V and 6 bases from J; junction bases left unmatched: 3. The DNA of the CDR3 is TGTGCCAGCAGCCAGCGGGGGGGCGCCGGGGAGCTGTTTTTT. As protein: CASSQRGGAGELFF.

The chain has TRBV20-1 and TRBJ1-1; weak D call: TRBD1 (5 bases). The CDR3 runs to 15 residues. Trimming removed 5 bases at V and 5 bases at J, with 21 bases between. Germline V gene data show CDR1 as DFQATT and CDR2 as SNEGSKA (reference sequence). CDR3 protein: CSAEGRSYGGTEAFF. The CDR3 coding sequence is TGCAGTGCTGAGGGGAGGTCCTATGGGGGAACTGAAGCTTTCTTT.

V is TRBV27 and J is TRBJ2-5, with unresolved D. Germline V gene sequence: CDR1 MNHEY, CDR2 SMNVEV (reference sequence). V was pared by 3 bases and J by 1 base, with 12 bases between. This CDR3 comprises 15 residues. The DNA of the CDR3 is TGTGCCAGCAGTTTGCACCCCGGACCCCAAGAGACCCAGTACTTC. As protein: CASSLHPGPQETQYF.

V gene TRBV29-1 combines with J gene TRBJ2-5, with 11 bases aligning to TRBD2. The CDR3 length is 13 residues. From germline, CDR1 is SQVTM and CDR2 ANQGSEA. V trimming: 7 bases; J trimming: 3 bases; junction bases outside the gene matches: 4. The CDR3 sequence is CSARLAGKETQYF. The CDR3 nucleotides are TGCAGCGCCAGACTAGCGGGGAAAGAGACCCAGTACTTC. The full variable domain, completed using reference TRBV29-1 and TRBJ2-5, is SAVISQKPSRDICQRGTSLTIQCQVDSQVTMMFWYRQQPGQSLTLIATANQGSEATYESGFVIDKFPISRPNLTFSTLTVSNMSPEDSSIYLCSARLAGKETQYFGPGTRLLVL.

This clonotype was detected a few times. The chain recombines TRBV20-1 with TRBJ2-6, with D possibly matching TRBD2 (5 bases). Trimming took off 3 bases at V and 0 bases at J, with 9 bases between the two ends. Looked up from germline, CDR1 is DFQATT and CDR2 is SNEGSKA (reference sequence). The CDR3 extends over 15 amino acids. CDR3 residues: CSARRRNSGANVLTF. CDR3 in DNA: TGCAGTGCTAGGAGGAGGAACTCTGGGGCCAACGTCCTGACTTTC.

The chain uses TRBV3-1 and TRBJ2-3; 8 bases align to TRBD1. This CDR3 has 16 residues. The V segment lost 2 bases and the J segment 2 bases; nucleotides outside the gene matches: 6. Germline V CDR1 and CDR2: LGHDT, YNNKEL (reference sequence). CDR3 coding DNA: TGTGCCAGCAGCCAACCCTGGACAGGGATCACAGATACGCAGTATTTT. Translating it yields CASSQPWTGITDTQYF.

The chain has TRBV11-2 and TRBJ2-5, with TRBD2 identical over 8 bases. This CDR3 has 16 residues. Looked up from germline, CDR1 is SGHAT and CDR2 is FQNNGV. The junction had 9 bases not matched to a gene; V was cut back by 5 bases and J by 1 base. CDR3 protein: CASSLWASGSQETQYF. Written as DNA, the CDR3 is TGTGCCAGCAGCCTGTGGGCTAGCGGGTCCCAAGAGACCCAGTACTTC.

The rearrangement uses TRBV6-5 and TRBJ2-5; D perhaps matches TRBD1 (6 bases). Between the trimmed V and J ends, which lost 6 bases and 5 bases, there was a span of 10 bases. Looked up from germline, CDR1 is MNHEY and CDR2 is SVGAGI. The CDR3 length is 12 residues. This CDR3 reads CASRTGEETQYF. CDR3 coding DNA: TGTGCCAGCAGGACAGGAGAGGAGACCCAGTACTTC.

J is TRBJ2-5 and V is TRBV20-1, with D possibly TRBD1 on 5 matching bases. Between the trimmed V and J ends, which lost 0 bases and 5 bases, there was a span of 16 bases. Germline V lookup: CDR1 DFQATT, CDR2 SNEGSKA (reference sequence). The CDR3 covers 15 residues. The CDR3 loop reads CSAREEWRDSETQYF. The CDR3 region has the DNA TGCAGTGCTAGAGAGGAGTGGCGTGACAGTGAGACCCAGTACTTC.

The rearrangement joins TRBV12-3 or TRBV12-4 to TRBJ2-7; 11 nucleotides line up with TRBD2. Unmatched junction bases numbered 9, after V lost 2 bases and J lost 9 bases. There are 15 residues in the CDR3. In nucleotides, the CDR3 is TGTGCCAGCAGTTTAACCGGGACTAGCGGCTTCGGGCAGTACTTC. This gives the protein CASSLTGTSGFGQYF.

The J gene is TRBJ2-1, the V gene TRBV24-1; D possibly uses TRBD1 or TRBD2 (5 bases each). Germline V gene sequence: CDR1 KGHDR, CDR2 SFDVKD. CDR3 length: 13 residues. V lost 3 bases and J lost 14, with 16 bases in between. For the CDR3, the DNA is TGTGCCACCAGTGATAGCCATCAGGGAGAGGAGTTCTTC. Its protein is CATSDSHQGEEFF.

This chain joins TRBV9 and TRBJ2-7, with D tentatively TRBD1 or TRBD2 (5 bases each). CDR3 size: 16 residues. Germline loops: CDR1 SGDLS, CDR2 YYNGEE. Trimming stripped 0 bases from V and 4 bases from J, with 17 bases between. The CDR3: CASSVDEGLGVYEQYF. CDR3 coding DNA: TGTGCCAGCAGCGTAGACGAGGGCTTGGGGGTTTACGAGCAGTACTTC.

V is TRBV10-3 and J is TRBJ2-7; TRBD1 aligns across 9 bases. The CDR3 is 15 residues long. Losses at the gene ends were 4 bases for V and 5 bases for J; bases not matched to a gene: 9. Per the germline V gene, CDR1 is ENHRY and CDR2 is SYGVKD. This CDR3 is CAISVAGQGTHEQYF. DNA for the CDR3: TGTGCCATCAGTGTGGCTGGACAGGGGACCCACGAGCAGTACTTC.

This clonotype was seen many times. The J gene is TRBJ2-7, the V gene TRBV7-2, with D possibly being TRBD2 (5 bases). The V end lost 5 bases, the J end lost 6 bases, and 17 bases lay between the germline ends. This CDR3 spans 14 amino acids. Germline V gene data show CDR1 as SGHTA and CDR2 as FQGNSA. The CDR3 loop reads CASSPERLFSEQYF. The CDR3 region has the DNA TGTGCCAGCAGCCCCGAGCGGTTATTTTCCGAGCAGTACTTC.

This chain joins TRBV18 and TRBJ2-5; TRBD1 matches at 7 bases. The J segment lost 1 base and the V segment lost 3 bases, leaving 5 bases of the junction unmatched. Germline V gene data show CDR1 as KGHSH and CDR2 as LQKENI. There are 15 residues in the CDR3. CDR3 DNA sequence: TGTGCCAGCTCACCGGTTGGGACAGTCCAAGAGACCCAGTACTTC. It specifies CASSPVGTVQETQYF.

Concerning this clonotype: A much larger clone lies a single base off, so this may be a read error. The chain uses TRBV9 and TRBJ1-4; D perhaps matches TRBD1 (6 bases). The CDR3 contains 16 residues. In germline, CDR1 is SGDLS, CDR2 YYNGEE. The CDR3 sequence is CDSSSPTGTTNEKLFF. The CDR3 nucleotides read TGTGACAGCAGCTCCCCGACAGGAACGACTAATGAAAAACTGTTTTTT.

The gene calls are TRBV7-9 and TRBJ2-7; D call uncertain. V lost 5 bases to trimming and J lost 3 bases, with 8 bases between them. CDR3 length equals 12 residues. Germline CDR1 is SEHNR and CDR2 is FQNEAQ (reference sequence). CDR3 sequence (DNA): TGTGCCAGCAGCGTGGACGGCTACGAGCAGTACTTC. This codes for CASSVDGYEQYF.

The chain combines TRBV10-1 with TRBJ2-7; a weak D match, TRBD1 (5 bases). CDR3 length: 12 amino acids. The germline CDR1 and CDR2 sequences are WNHNN and SYGVQD (reference sequence). Trimming cost V 4 bases and J 6 bases, with 10 bases left between them. The CDR3 region is CASSGQFGEQYF. In DNA form, the CDR3 reads TGCGCCAGCAGTGGACAGTTCGGCGAGCAGTACTTC.